This T cell receptor beta chain was profiled in a study of CD8 T cells in ankylosing spondylitis. V lost 2 bases and J lost 7, with 15 bases in between. Germline-derived CDR1 and CDR2 are MNHEY and SVGEGT. The length of the CDR3 is 15 residues. This clonotype has at least ten counts. The antigen is unknown. Study results and caveats: A motif of 8 or 9 highly homologous TCR beta variants was seen as apparently characteristic of ankylosing spondylitis blood.

In making TCR beta libraries, quantitative 5'-RACE with molecular barcodes was used. TCRdb re-derived calls from the 5' RACE reads in MiXCR, one entry per CDR3 protein. The sample yields some 240,000 distinct CDR3 sequences, around 6.6% seen once. Sample: blood, either unsorted or a sorted T cell fraction (not recorded which). V is TRBV6-2 or TRBV6-3 and J is TRBJ2-1; possible D gene TRBD2, 7 bases. This receptor was obtained from a male donor with ankylosing spondylitis. This CDR3 is CASSYVGGAPNEQFF. CDR3 in DNA: TGTGCCAGCAGTTACGTGGGGGGGGCCCCTAATGAGCAGTTCTTC.